This TCR beta chain was found in a study of OX40 agonist ivuxolimab in advanced cancers. Study-wide results and caveats: At 0.1 to 3.0 mg/kg, clonal expansion of CD4+ and CD8+ blood T cells had occurred by week 6. Several nonresponders also turned out to have low normalized T-cell clonal expansion. The study did not work out the antigen specificity of the expanded peripheral T cells.

Note on this clone: Its antigen is not known.

Blood was sampled at baseline, cycle 4 day 1, and cycle 7 day 1. Assay: immunoSEQ multiplex PCR; the TCRdb copy retains only in-frame clones and omits some. The sample holds about 87,000 clones; about 87% are singletons and the top ten take around 1.5%. V lost 0 bases to trimming and J lost 2 bases, with 11 bases between them. The CDR3 covers 15 residues. In germline, CDR1 is GTSNPN, CDR2 SVGIG (reference sequence). J is TRBJ1-5 and V is TRBV30; possibly TRBD1 for D (5 bases). Sequenced here: CD4+ or CD8+ T cells sorted from blood, sampled in a trial of the OX40 agonist ivuxolimab. This sequence originates from an adult with an advanced solid tumor such as melanoma, head and neck, liver or kidney cancer. In DNA, the CDR3 is TGTGCCTGGAGTGTACTGGGGCCCGGCAATCAGCCCCAGCATTTT. This translates into CAWSVLGPGNQPQHF.